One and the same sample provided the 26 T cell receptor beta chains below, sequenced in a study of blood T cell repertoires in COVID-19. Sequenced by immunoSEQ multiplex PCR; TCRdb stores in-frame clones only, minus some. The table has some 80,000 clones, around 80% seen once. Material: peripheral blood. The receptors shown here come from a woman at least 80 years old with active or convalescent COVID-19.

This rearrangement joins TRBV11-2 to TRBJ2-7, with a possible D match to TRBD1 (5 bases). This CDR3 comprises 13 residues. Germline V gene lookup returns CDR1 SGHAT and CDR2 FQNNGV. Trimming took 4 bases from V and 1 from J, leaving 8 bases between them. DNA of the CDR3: TGTGCCAGCAGCTCTAGGGGATCCTACGAGCAGTACTTC. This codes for CASSSRGSYEQYF. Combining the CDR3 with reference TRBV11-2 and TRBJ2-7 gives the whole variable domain EAGVAQSPRYKIIEKRQSVAFWCNPISGHATLYWYQQILGQGPKLLIQFQNNGVVDDSQLPKDRFSAERLKGVDSTLKIQPAKLEDSAVYLCASSSRGSYEQYFGPGTRLTVT.

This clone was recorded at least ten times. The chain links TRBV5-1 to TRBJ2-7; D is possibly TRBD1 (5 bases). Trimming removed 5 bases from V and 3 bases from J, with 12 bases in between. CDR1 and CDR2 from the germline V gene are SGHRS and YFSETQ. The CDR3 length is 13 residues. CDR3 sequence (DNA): TGCGCCAGCAGTGCTGGGGCCCTCTACGAGCAGTACTTC. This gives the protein CASSAGALYEQYF.

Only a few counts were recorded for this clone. CDR3 sequence (DNA): TGTGCCAGCAGCTCCGGGACAGCTAGCAATCAGCCCCAGCATTTT. Translation: CASSSGTASNQPQHF. The chain employs TRBV7-8 and TRBJ1-5; 7 bases are a match to TRBD1. The CDR3 is made up of 15 amino acids. Germline loops: CDR1 SGHVS, CDR2 FQNEAQ. Unmatched junction bases numbered 3, after V lost 4 bases and J lost 0 bases.

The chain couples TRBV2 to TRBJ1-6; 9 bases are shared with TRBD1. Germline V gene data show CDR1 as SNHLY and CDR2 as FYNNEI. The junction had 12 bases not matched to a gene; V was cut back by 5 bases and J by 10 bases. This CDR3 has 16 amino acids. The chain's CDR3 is CASSSGTGSGKSPLHF. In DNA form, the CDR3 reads TGTGCCAGCAGTTCTGGGACAGGGTCGGGGAAGTCACCCCTCCACTTT.

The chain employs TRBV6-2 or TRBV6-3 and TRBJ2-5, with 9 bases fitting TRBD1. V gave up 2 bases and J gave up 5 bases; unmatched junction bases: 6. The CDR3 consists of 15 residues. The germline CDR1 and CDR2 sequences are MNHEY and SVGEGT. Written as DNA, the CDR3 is TGTGCCAGCAGTTACCCGACAGGGGGGACGGAGACCCAGTACTTC. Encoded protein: CASSYPTGGTETQYF.

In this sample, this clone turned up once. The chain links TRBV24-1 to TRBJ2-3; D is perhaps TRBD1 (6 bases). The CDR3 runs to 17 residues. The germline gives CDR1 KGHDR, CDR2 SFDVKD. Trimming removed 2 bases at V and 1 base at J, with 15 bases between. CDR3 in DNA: TGTGCCACCAGTGATTCTTGGTCGCCAGGGGGCACAGATACGCAGTATTTT. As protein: CATSDSWSPGGTDTQYF.

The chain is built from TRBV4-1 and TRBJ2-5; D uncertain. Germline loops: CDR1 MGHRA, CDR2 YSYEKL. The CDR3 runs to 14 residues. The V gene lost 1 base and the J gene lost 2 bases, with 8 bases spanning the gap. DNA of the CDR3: TGCGCCAGCAGCCAAGGGCCAGAACAAGAGACCCAGTACTTC. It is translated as CASSQGPEQETQYF.

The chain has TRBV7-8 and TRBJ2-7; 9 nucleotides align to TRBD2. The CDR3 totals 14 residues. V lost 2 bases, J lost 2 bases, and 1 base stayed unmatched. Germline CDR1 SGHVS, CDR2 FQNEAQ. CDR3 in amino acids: CASSLLAGPYEQYF. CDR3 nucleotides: TGTGCCAGCAGCTTACTAGCGGGGCCCTACGAGCAGTACTTC.

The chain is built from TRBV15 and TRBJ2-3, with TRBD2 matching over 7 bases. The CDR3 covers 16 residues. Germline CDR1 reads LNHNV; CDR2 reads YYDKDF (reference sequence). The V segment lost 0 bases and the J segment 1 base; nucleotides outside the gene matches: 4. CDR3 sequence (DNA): TGTGCCACCAGCAGAGAGGGGAGCGGGGGCACAGATACGCAGTATTTT. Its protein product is CATSREGSGGTDTQYF.

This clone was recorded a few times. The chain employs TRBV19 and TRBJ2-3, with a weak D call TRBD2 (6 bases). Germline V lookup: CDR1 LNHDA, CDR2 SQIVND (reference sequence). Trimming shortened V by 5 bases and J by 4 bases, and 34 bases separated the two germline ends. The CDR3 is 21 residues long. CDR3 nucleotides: TGTGCCAGTAGTGCAGGGAGGTCGGGTCGGCCCCAATTAGGGTCGTCAGATACGCAGTATTTT. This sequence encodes CASSAGRSGRPQLGSSDTQYF. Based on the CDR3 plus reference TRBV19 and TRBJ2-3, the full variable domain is DGGITQSPKYLFRKEGQNVTLSCEQNLNHDAMYWYRQDPGQGLRLIYYSQIVNDFQKGDIAEGYSVSREKKESFPLTVTSAQKNPTAFYLCASSAGRSGRPQLGSSDTQYFGPGTRLTVL.

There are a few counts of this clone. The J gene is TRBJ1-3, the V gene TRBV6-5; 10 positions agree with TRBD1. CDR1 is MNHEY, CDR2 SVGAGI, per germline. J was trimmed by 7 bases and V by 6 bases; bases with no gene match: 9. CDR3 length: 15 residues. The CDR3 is CASRDPGTGDNTIYF. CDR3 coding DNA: TGTGCCAGCAGGGACCCCGGGACAGGGGACAACACCATATATTTT.

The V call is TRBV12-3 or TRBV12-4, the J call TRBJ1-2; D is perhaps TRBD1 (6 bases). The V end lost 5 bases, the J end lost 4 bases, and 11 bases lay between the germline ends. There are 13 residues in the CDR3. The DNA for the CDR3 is TGTGCCAGCAGTCCTGACAGGTTCTATGGCTACACCTTC. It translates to CASSPDRFYGYTF.

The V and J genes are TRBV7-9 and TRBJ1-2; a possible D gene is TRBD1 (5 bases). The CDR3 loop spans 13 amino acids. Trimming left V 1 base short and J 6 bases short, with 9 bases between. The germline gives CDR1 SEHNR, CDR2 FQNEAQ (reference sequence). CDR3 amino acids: CASSLGGEDGYTF. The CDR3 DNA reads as TGTGCCAGCAGCTTAGGAGGGGAGGATGGCTACACCTTC.

CDR3 sequence: CASSSRDRGYEQYF. The CDR3 nucleotides read TGTGCCAGCTCATCCCGGGACAGGGGTTACGAGCAGTACTTC. J is TRBJ2-7 and V is TRBV18, with 10 positions matching TRBD1. CDR1 KGHSH and CDR2 LQKENI come from the germline V gene. CDR3 length equals 14 residues. The J segment lost 4 bases and the V segment lost 5 bases, leaving 5 bases of the junction unmatched.

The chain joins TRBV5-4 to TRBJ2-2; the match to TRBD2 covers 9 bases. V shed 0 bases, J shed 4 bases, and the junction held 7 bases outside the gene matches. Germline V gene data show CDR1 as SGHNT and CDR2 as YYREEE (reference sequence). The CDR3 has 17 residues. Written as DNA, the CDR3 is TGTGCCAGCAGCTTGGAAGGTGGCGGGGGGGCCACCGGGGAGCTGTTTTTT. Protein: CASSLEGGGGATGELFF.

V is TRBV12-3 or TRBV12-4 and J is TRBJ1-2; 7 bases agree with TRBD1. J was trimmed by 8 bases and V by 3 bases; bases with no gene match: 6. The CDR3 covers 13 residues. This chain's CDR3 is CASSFTGVEGYTF. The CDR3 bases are TGTGCCAGCAGTTTCACAGGGGTGGAAGGCTACACCTTC.

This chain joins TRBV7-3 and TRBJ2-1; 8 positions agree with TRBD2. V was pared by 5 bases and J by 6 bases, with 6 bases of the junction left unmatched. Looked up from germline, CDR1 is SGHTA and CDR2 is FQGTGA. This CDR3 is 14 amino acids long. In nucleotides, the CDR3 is TGTGCCAGCAGCACGACCGGGACTAGCAATGAGCAGTTCTTC. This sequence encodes CASSTTGTSNEQFF.

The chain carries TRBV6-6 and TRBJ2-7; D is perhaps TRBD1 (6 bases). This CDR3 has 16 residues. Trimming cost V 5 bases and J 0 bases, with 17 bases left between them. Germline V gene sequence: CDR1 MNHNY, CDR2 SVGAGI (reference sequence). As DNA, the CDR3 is TGTGCCAGCAGTCACGGTAGTGGACAGTCCTCCTACGAGCAGTACTTC. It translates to CASSHGSGQSSYEQYF.

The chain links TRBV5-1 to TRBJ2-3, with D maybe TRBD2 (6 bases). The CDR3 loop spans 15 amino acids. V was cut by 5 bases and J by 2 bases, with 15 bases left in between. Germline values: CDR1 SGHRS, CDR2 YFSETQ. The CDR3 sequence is CASSRGMGFTDTQYF. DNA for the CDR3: TGCGCCAGCAGTCGGGGGATGGGCTTCACAGATACGCAGTATTTT.

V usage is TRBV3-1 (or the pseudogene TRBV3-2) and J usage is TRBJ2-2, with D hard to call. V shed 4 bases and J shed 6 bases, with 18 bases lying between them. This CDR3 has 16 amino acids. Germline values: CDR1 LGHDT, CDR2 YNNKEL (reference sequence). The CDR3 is CASSPWSSPDPGELFF. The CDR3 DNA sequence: TGTGCCAGCAGCCCGTGGAGTAGTCCAGATCCCGGGGAGCTGTTTTTT.

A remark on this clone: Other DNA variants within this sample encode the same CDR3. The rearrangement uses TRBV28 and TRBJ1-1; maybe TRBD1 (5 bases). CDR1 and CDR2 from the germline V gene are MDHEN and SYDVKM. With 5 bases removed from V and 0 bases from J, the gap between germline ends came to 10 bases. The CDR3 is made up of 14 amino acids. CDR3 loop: CASSVTGLNTEAFF. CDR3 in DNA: TGTGCCAGCAGTGTTACAGGTCTGAACACTGAAGCTTTCTTT.

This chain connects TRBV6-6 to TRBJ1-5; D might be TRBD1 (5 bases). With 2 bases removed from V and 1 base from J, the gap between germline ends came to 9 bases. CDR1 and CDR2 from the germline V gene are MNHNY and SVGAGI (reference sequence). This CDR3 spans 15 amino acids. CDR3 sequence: CASSYQGGSNQPQHF. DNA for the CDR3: TGTGCCAGCAGTTACCAGGGTGGAAGCAATCAGCCCCAGCATTTT.

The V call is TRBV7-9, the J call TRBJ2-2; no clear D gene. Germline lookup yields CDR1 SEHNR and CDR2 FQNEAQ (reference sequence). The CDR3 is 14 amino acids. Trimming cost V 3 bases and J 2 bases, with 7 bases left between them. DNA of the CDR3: TGTGCCAGCAGCTTGGCAATCAACACCGGGGAGCTGTTTTTT. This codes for CASSLAINTGELFF.

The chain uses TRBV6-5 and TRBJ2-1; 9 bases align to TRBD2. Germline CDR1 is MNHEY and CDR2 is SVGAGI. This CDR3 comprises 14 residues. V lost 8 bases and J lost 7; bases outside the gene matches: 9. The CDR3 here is CASVAGALRNEQFF. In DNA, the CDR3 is TGTGCCAGCGTAGCGGGGGCGTTGCGGAATGAGCAGTTCTTC.

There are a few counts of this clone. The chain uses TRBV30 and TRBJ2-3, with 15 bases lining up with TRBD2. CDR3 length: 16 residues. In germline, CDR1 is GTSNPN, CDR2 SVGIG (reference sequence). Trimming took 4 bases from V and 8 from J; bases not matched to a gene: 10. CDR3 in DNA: TGTGCCTGGAATCCCCGGACTAGCGGGGGGGCCTTTACGCAGTATTTT. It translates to CAWNPRTSGGAFTQYF.

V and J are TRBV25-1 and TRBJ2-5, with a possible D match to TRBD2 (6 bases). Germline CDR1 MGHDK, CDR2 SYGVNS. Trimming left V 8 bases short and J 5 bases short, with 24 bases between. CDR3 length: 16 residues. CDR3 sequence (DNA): TGTGCCAGCGGGAACTGGGGGACTTCCTCGGGGGAGACCCAGTACTTC. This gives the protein CASGNWGTSSGETQYF.